This TCR beta chain was documented in a study of blood T cell repertoires in COVID-19 (dated by TCRdb to the early 2020s). Turning to the overall study: Samples from collaborators originated in the United States, Italy and Spain and spanned both the acute and convalescent phases of COVID-19. The material from the prospective study consisted of cDNA or gDNA derived from T cells, B-cell-depleted T cells, or PBMCs. Deeply sampled blood TCRbeta repertoires from subjects exposed to, actively infected with, or recovered from COVID-19 were included in the dataset. A freely available public database, intended as a resource for researchers studying the immune response to SARS-CoV-2, is where the repertoires were released. Samples were obtained from the ongoing ImmuneRACE study (first 160 participants) and from over a thousand subjects provided by 6 global collaborators. The sample metadata nearly always contained a de-identified subject ID, COVID-19 status, age in years and sex. Where available, HLA class I and class II types were taken from metadata supplied by the sample provider and were not determined by assay-based typing. General findings and caveats noted by the study authors: The amount of clinical and demographic metadata varied by source and participant and was provided uncurated.

About this clone itself: Its antigen is still unknown. The record has no base qualities; no much larger clone is one base away.

From cysteine to phenylalanine, the CDR3 is 14 amino acids long. Kept here is only the CDR3 DNA, which spans 42 bases and is read in frame from base 1. V and J lose 2 bases and 5 bases, and a span of 11 bases separates them. The germline V gene (reference sequence) provides CDR1 SGHNT and CDR2 YYREEE. The immunoSEQ Assay, a bias-controlled multiplex PCR, was used to amplify TCRbeta CDR3 regions from genomic DNA. The authors processed their data as follows. Within the assay, amplification of reference gene primers was used to estimate how many nucleated cells each sample contained. Sequence reads were collapsed and filtered to measure the absolute abundance of every unique TCRbeta CDR3 rearrangement. For each sample, productive Simpson clonality was calculated by taking the square root of Simpson's diversity index across productive rearrangements. This is the immuneACCESS table as TCRdb keeps it, with only in-frame sequences that have V and J called. A part of the clones is gone; compared with another copy, unresolved V genes explain less than half, and the rest is unexplained. From that table come the V and J calls and clone size; the DNA was used to work out D and trimming. The sample table holds more than 200,000 clones, of which approximately 82% were seen once. The ten largest make up approximately 8.6% of the sample.

Collaborating institutions collected whole blood in K2EDTA tubes following their own protocols. For TCRbeta analysis, collaborator samples were shipped as frozen whole blood, as isolated PBMCs, or as DNA extracted from either sample type. Rearrangement joined TRBV5-4 to TRBJ1-5; the D gene remains uncertain. The source of this sequence is a man aged 40-50 years with active or convalescent COVID-19. The sample was peripheral blood. The nucleotide sequence is given as TGTGCCAGCAGCTTTAAGCCCGGGGATCAGCCCCAGCATTTT. Translated, this is CASSFKPGDQPQHF.